What follows are 14 T cell receptor beta chains derived from one specimen sequenced in a study of cytomegalovirus exposure and HLA in healthy donors. Both 60 Vbeta primers and 13 Jbeta primers went into the PCR. Libraries were prepared by immunoSEQ multiplex PCR; TCRdb keeps only in-frame clonotypes and omits some of them. The table lists roughly 120,000 clones, 65% to 85% of them singletons. Source material: PBMCs. The receptors shown here come from a man in his thirties or forties in good health and CMV-seropositive.

The chain has TRBV5-8 and TRBJ2-7; 8 bases line up with TRBD2. Germline CDR1 reads SGHTS; CDR2 reads YDEGEE. The CDR3 loop spans 15 amino acids. V shed 2 bases and J 1 base; nucleotides not matched to a gene: 5. CDR3 in DNA: TGTGCCAGCAGCTTCAGCGGGGGCAGTTCCTACGAGCAGTACTTC. Protein sequence: CASSFSGGSSYEQYF.

The gene calls are TRBV5-1 and TRBJ2-5; TRBD1 aligns across 11 bases. The DNA end favors TRBJ2-7, so the J call may be wrong. The CDR3 covers 14 residues. The V gene's germline CDR1 is SGHRS and CDR2 YFSETQ. In DNA, the CDR3 is TGCGCCAGCAGCCAGGACAGGGGGCCCTACGAGCAGTACTTC. This gives the protein CASSQDRGPYEQYF.

This clone was picked up one time. The rearrangement links TRBV12-5 to TRBJ2-5; 8 nucleotides match TRBD2. The CDR3 has 18 amino acids. Trimming cost V 0 bases and J 5 bases; bases outside gene matches: 14. CDR1 and CDR2 from the germline V gene are LGHNT and FRNRAP. The CDR3: CASGLVHSGTYEDETQYF. The CDR3 DNA reads TGTGCTAGTGGTTTGGTCCATAGCGGGACTTACGAAGACGAGACCCAGTACTTC.

This chain uses TRBV11-3 with TRBJ2-7, with D tentatively TRBD1 (6 bases). V was shortened by 5 bases and J by 1 base, with 15 bases between the two germline ends. The CDR3 spans 15 residues. Germline CDR1 and CDR2: SGHNT and YENEEA. The CDR3 DNA reads as TGTGCCAGCAGCGAATTCAGGGGCTCATCCTACGAGCAGTACTTC. Amino acids: CASSEFRGSSYEQYF.

V gene TRBV7-6 combines with J gene TRBJ2-5, with TRBD2 matching 9 bases. The V segment lost 2 bases and the J segment 3 bases; nucleotides outside the gene matches: 10. This CDR3 has 17 amino acids. The V gene's germline CDR1 is SGHVS and CDR2 FNYEAQ. The CDR3 is CASSLPASGGQEETQYF. The CDR3 coding sequence is TGTGCCAGCAGCTTACCCGCGAGCGGGGGGCAAGAAGAGACCCAGTACTTC.

The chain couples TRBV7-8 to TRBJ2-7; tentatively, D is TRBD1 (5 bases). V was clipped by 1 base and J by 1 base, with 11 bases between them. The CDR3 contains 15 residues. The germline V gene has CDR1 SGHVS and CDR2 FQNEAQ. Here the CDR3 reads CASSLVIQASYEQYF. CDR3 in DNA: TGTGCCAGCAGCTTAGTGATACAGGCGTCCTACGAGCAGTACTTC. Full variable domain (outside the CDR3, taken from reference TRBV7-8 and TRBJ2-7): GAGVSQSPRYKVAKRGQDVALRCDPISGHVSLFWYQQALGQGPEFLTYFQNEAQLDKSGLPSDRFFAERPEGSVSTLKIQRTQQEDSAVYLCASSLVIQASYEQYFGPGTRLTVT.

The J gene is TRBJ1-1, the V gene TRBV9; D may be TRBD1 (5 bases). V dropped 7 bases and J dropped 3 bases, with 13 bases sitting between them. Per germline, CDR1 SGDLS and CDR2 YYNGEE. The CDR3 loop spans 13 amino acids. The CDR3 region has the DNA TGTGCCAGCTCCCCTCCGGGGGACACTGAAGCTTTCTTT. Protein: CASSPPGDTEAFF. The full variable domain, completed using reference TRBV9 and TRBJ1-1, is DSGVTQTPKHLITATGQRVTLRCSPRSGDLSVYWYQQSLDQGLQFLIQYYNGEERAKGNILERFSAQQFPDLHSELNLSSLELGDSALYFCASSPPGDTEAFFGQGTRLTVV.

The chain uses TRBV2 and TRBJ2-1; D might be TRBD1 (5 bases). Germline V lookup: CDR1 SNHLY, CDR2 FYNNEI. The CDR3 is 15 amino acids. Deletions cut 4 bases from V and 0 bases from J, with 10 bases between. The CDR3 protein is CASSGSTASYNEQFF. Written as DNA, the CDR3 is TGTGCCAGCAGTGGGTCGACAGCCTCCTACAATGAGCAGTTCTTC.

The chain recombines TRBV7-9 with TRBJ2-7; D is possibly TRBD2 (5 bases). The CDR3 runs to 12 residues. In germline, CDR1 is SEHNR, CDR2 FQNEAQ (reference sequence). The CDR3, as DNA: TGTTCCTTACTGCCCCGGGGCTACGAGCAGTACTTC. Protein: CSLLPRGYEQYF.

The chain carries TRBV27 and TRBJ1-2, with D possibly TRBD1 on 5 matching bases. V dropped 6 bases and J dropped 5 bases, with 16 bases sitting between them. The germline CDR1 and CDR2 sequences are MNHEY and SMNVEV (reference sequence). This CDR3 contains 14 residues. CDR3 loop: CASSPGGNSYGYTF. CDR3 bases: TGTGCCAGCAGCCCGGGGGGGAACTCTTATGGCTACACCTTC.

This chain links TRBV6-1 with TRBJ2-5; 12 bases map to TRBD2. V was pared by 3 bases and J by 6 bases, with 11 bases of the junction left unmatched. CDR3 length equals 17 residues. CDR1 is MNHNS and CDR2 is SASEGT in the germline V gene. CDR3 bases: TGTGCCAGCAGTGAGGCCCCGACTAGCGGGGGTGGGCAGACCCAGTACTTC. Translating gives CASSEAPTSGGGQTQYF.

This chain links TRBV9 with TRBJ2-1, with D possibly being TRBD2 (6 bases). This CDR3 is built from 15 residues. Germline lookup yields CDR1 SGDLS and CDR2 YYNGEE. The V gene lost 0 bases and the J gene lost 5 bases, with 12 bases spanning the gap. The CDR3 DNA sequence: TGTGCCAGCAGCGTAGAAGGGAGGCTACACAATGAGCAGTTCTTC. Its translation is CASSVEGRLHNEQFF.

The V gene is TRBV7-9, the J gene TRBJ2-7; TRBD2 might be the D (6 bases). V lost 5 bases to trimming and J lost 5 bases, with 10 bases between them. Per the germline V gene, CDR1 is SEHNR and CDR2 is FQNEAQ (reference sequence). The CDR3 totals 12 residues. The chain's CDR3 is CASSPGGDEQYF. CDR3 DNA: TGTGCCAGCAGCCCCGGAGGGGACGAGCAGTACTTC.

This clone has just a few counts. This chain joins TRBV6-6 and TRBJ1-2; TRBD1 agrees at 8 bases. J was trimmed by 4 bases and V by 6 bases; bases with no gene match: 4. Germline CDR1 is MNHNY and CDR2 is SVGAGI (reference sequence). The CDR3 consists of 13 residues. CDR3 nucleotides: TGTGCCAGCAGCCAACAGGGGGGCTATGGCTACACCTTC. Protein product: CASSQQGGYGYTF.